This TCR beta chain was documented in a study of blood T cell repertoires in COVID-19. Study context: Whether acute or convalescent, the COVID-19 samples came from the United States, Italy and Spain. Nucleic acid was either cDNA or gDNA, and it came from T cells, B-cell-depleted T cells, or PBMCs.

The repertoire was sequenced with immunoSEQ multiplex PCR; TCRdb's copy has only in-frame clones and lacks some. The data contain roughly 250,000 clones, roughly 87% of them singletons. V was clipped by 6 bases and J by 6 bases, with 17 bases between them. CDR1 and CDR2 from the germline V gene are MRHNA and SNTAGT. CDR3 length: 15 amino acids. This clone ranks as medium-sized. The TCR comes from a young woman with acute COVID-19. This sequence joins TRBV6-4 and TRBJ2-2; the D gene is possibly TRBD1 (6 bases). Sequencing was performed on PBMCs or T cells enriched from blood (not recorded which). The CDR3 DNA reads as TGTGCCAGCAGCGCCGACCCGACAGGCGCCGGGGAGCTGTTTTTT. Protein: CASSADPTGAGELFF.